Here is one T cell receptor beta chain with its context. Its antigen is not known. The data are from a study of shared clonotypes between healthy human individuals. Study-level points and caveats: In the sorted subsets, rarefaction showed sequencing was incomplete despite large depth.

CDR3 length: 11 amino acids. The germline V and J ends were trimmed by 8 bases and 7 bases, with 12 bases remaining between them. Germline V gives CDR1 SEHNR, CDR2 FQNEAQ (reference sequence). Sequenced by immunoSEQ multiplex PCR; TCRdb stores in-frame clones only, minus some. The sample holds 650,000 to 750,000 clones, around 72% seen once. The sequence was obtained from a woman in her 30s in good health. The chain combines TRBV7-9 with TRBJ2-7; D possibly uses TRBD1 or TRBD2 (5 bases each). The source material was memory CD4+ T cells sorted from blood. Subset here: CD45RA-negative fraction. This CDR3 reads CASDDWGEQYF. In nucleotides, the CDR3 is TGTGCCAGCGATGACTGGGGGGAGCAGTACTTC.